The rows below give T cell receptor beta chains drawn from one sample of a study of CD8 T cells in ankylosing spondylitis. TCRdb independently ran MiXCR on the 5' RACE reads; one entry per CDR3 protein. In the table there are over 450,000 distinct CDR3 sequences, about an eighth of which are singletons. Sequences were obtained from blood, either unsorted or a sorted T cell fraction (not recorded which). The receptor set was obtained from a male donor with ankylosing spondylitis. Each CDR3 is given with its conserved first and last residue. Each record gives: V gene, D gene, J gene, clone size, CDR3 DNA, CDR3 protein. D genes are given only for firm matches. The size entry is marked missing in some rows and otherwise reads once, few, many or a size class.

V gene: TRBV7-8; D gene: TRBD1; J gene: TRBJ2-1; clone size: .; CDR3 DNA: TGTGCCAGCGGAATCCAGGGGGCTTACAATGAGCAGTTCTTC; CDR3 protein: CASGIQGAYNEQFF
V gene: TRBV20-1; D gene: TRBD1; J gene: TRBJ1-2; clone size: .; CDR3 DNA: TGCATGGGGTCACAGGGGACCGCCGCCTATGGCTACACCTTC; CDR3 protein: CMGSQGTAAYGYTF
V gene: TRBV29-1; D gene: .; J gene: TRBJ2-3; clone size: many; CDR3 DNA: TGCAGCGTTGCGCAGGGAAAGAGAGATACGCAGTATTTT; CDR3 protein: CSVAQGKRDTQYF
V gene: TRBV20-1; D gene: .; J gene: TRBJ1-1; clone size: .; CDR3 DNA: TGCAGTGCTAGCCCGTGGGGGGGGCCCTTCCTAGGGACTGAAGCTTTCTTT; CDR3 protein: CSASPWGGPFLGTEAFF
V gene: TRBV5-1; D gene: TRBD1; J gene: TRBJ2-7; clone size: .; CDR3 DNA: TGCGCCAGCAGCGTCATACAGGGGGACTCCTACGAGCAGTACTTC; CDR3 protein: CASSVIQGDSYEQYF
V gene: TRBV7-9; D gene: .; J gene: TRBJ2-3; clone size: few; CDR3 DNA: TGTGCCAGCCTATTGGGTCCGAACGAGCAGTATTTT; CDR3 protein: CASLLGPNEQYF
V gene: TRBV5-6; D gene: .; J gene: TRBJ2-2; clone size: few; CDR3 DNA: TGTGCCAGCAGCCCAGCAACAGGGTACACCGGGGAGCTGTTTTTT; CDR3 protein: CASSPATGYTGELFF
V gene: TRBV16; D gene: .; J gene: TRBJ1-1; clone size: many; CDR3 DNA: TGTGCCAGCAGCCAATCACTGAACACTGAAGCTTTCTTT; CDR3 protein: CASSQSLNTEAFF
V gene: TRBV7-8; D gene: TRBD1; J gene: TRBJ1-2; clone size: .; CDR3 DNA: TGTGCCAGCAGCTTAGAAGGGGGCGCTTCCTATGGCTACACCTTC; CDR3 protein: CASSLEGGASYGYTF
V gene: TRBV4-2; D gene: .; J gene: TRBJ2-2; clone size: .; CDR3 DNA: TGTGCCAGCAGCCTCTTTTCAGAGGAGAACACCGGGGAGCTGTTTTTT; CDR3 protein: CASSLFSEENTGELFF
V gene: TRBV12-3/TRBV12-4; D gene: TRBD1; J gene: TRBJ2-3; clone size: .; CDR3 DNA: TGTGCCAGCAGCTCGGCACTAGGGGGCCCTAGCACAGATACGCAGTATTTT; CDR3 protein: CASSSALGGPSTDTQYF
V gene: TRBV3-1; D gene: .; J gene: TRBJ2-5; clone size: .; CDR3 DNA: TGTGCCAGCCGCCCCAGGGTCCAAGAGACCCAGTACTTC; CDR3 protein: CASRPRVQETQYF
V gene: TRBV19; D gene: TRBD2; J gene: TRBJ2-5; clone size: .; CDR3 DNA: TGTGCCAGTAGTGCGAGACTAGCGGGAGCCCTGGAGACCCAGTACTTC; CDR3 protein: CASSARLAGALETQYF
V gene: TRBV11-3; D gene: TRBD2; J gene: TRBJ2-5; clone size: few; CDR3 DNA: TGTGCCAGCAGCTTAGTTCGTTGGACTAGCGCGGCGGCCCAGTACTTC; CDR3 protein: CASSLVRWTSAAAQYF
V gene: TRBV5-1; D gene: TRBD1; J gene: TRBJ2-2; clone size: .; CDR3 DNA: TGCGCCAGCAGCTTGGGGGACAGGCCGAACACCGGGGAGCTGTTTTTT; CDR3 protein: CASSLGDRPNTGELFF
V gene: TRBV15; D gene: .; J gene: TRBJ1-5; clone size: many; CDR3 DNA: TGTGCCACCAGCAGAGATTTGGGTTTGGGTCAGCCCCAGCATTTT; CDR3 protein: CATSRDLGLGQPQHF
V gene: TRBV5-1; D gene: .; J gene: TRBJ1-2; clone size: .; CDR3 DNA: TGCGCCAGCAGTCAGAACCCGATGGAATCTAACTATGGCTACACCTTC; CDR3 protein: CASSQNPMESNYGYTF
V gene: TRBV29-1; D gene: TRBD1; J gene: TRBJ2-3; clone size: many; CDR3 DNA: TGCAGCTCCGGGACAGGGGCAGATACGCAGTATTTT; CDR3 protein: CSSGTGADTQYF
V gene: TRBV14; D gene: .; J gene: TRBJ2-4; clone size: few; CDR3 DNA: TGTGCCAGCAGCCAAGATCTGAATGGCATTCAGTACTTC; CDR3 protein: CASSQDLNGIQYF
V gene: TRBV20-1; D gene: .; J gene: TRBJ2-1; clone size: few; CDR3 DNA: TGCAGTGCTAGAGATAAAGGGCCACCCTACAATGAGCAGTTCTTC; CDR3 protein: CSARDKGPPYNEQFF